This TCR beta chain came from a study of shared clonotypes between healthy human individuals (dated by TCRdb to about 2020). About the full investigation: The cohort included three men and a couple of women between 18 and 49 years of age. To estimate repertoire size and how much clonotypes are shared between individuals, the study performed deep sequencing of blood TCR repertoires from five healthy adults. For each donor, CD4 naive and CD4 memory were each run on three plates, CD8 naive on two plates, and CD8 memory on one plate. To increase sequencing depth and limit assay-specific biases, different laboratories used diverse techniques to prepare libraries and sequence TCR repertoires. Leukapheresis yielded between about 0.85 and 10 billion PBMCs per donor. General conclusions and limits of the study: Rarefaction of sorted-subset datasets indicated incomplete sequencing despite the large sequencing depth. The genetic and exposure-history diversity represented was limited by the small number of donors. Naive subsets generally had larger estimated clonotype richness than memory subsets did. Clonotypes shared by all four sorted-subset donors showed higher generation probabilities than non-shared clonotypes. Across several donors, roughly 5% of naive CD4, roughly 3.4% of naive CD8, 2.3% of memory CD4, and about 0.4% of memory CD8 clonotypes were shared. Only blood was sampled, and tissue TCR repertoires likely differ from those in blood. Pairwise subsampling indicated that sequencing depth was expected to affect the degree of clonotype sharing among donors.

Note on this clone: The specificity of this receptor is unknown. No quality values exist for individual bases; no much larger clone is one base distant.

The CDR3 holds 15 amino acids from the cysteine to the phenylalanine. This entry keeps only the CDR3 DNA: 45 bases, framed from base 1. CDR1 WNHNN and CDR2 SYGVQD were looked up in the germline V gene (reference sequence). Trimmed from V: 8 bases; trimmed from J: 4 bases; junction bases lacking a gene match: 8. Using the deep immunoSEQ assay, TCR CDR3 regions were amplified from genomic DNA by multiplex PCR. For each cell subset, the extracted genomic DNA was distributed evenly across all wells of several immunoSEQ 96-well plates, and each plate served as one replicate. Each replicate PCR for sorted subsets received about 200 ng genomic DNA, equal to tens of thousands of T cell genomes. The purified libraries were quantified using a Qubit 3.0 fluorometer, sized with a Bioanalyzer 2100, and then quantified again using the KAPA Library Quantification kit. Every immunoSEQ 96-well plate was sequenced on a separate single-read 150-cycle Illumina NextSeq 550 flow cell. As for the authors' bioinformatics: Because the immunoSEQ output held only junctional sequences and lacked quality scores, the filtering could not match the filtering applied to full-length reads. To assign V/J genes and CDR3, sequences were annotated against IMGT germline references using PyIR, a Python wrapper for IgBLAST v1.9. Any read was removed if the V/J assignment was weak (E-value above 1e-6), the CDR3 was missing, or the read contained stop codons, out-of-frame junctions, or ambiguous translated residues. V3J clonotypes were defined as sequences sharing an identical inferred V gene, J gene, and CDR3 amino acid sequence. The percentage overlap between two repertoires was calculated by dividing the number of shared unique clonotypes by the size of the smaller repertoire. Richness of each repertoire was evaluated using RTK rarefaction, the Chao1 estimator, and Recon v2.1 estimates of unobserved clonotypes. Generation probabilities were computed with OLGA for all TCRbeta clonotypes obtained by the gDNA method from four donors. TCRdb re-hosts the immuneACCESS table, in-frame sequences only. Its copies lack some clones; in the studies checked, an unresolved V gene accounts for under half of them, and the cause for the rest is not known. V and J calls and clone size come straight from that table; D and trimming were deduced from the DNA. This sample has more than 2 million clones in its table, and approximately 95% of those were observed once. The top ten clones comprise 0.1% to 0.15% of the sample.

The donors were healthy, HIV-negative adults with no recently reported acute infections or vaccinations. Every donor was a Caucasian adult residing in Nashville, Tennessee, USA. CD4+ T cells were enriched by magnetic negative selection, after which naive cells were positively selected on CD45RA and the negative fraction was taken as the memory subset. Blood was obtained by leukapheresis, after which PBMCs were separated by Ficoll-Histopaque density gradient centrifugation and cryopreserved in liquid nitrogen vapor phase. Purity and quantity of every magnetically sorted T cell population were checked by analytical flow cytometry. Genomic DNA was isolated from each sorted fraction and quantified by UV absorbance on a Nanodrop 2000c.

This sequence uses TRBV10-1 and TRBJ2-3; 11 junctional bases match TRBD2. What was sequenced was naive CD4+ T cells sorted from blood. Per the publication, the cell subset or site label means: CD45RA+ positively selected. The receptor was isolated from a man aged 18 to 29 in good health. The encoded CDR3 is CASPLTSGAADTQYF. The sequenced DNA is TGCGCCAGCCCGTTGACTAGCGGGGCGGCAGATACGCAGTATTTT.